This T cell receptor beta chain was documented in a study of CD8 T cells in ankylosing spondylitis. Findings and caveats of the study: Researchers report that disease-linked clones proved CD8+ and relatively rare in peripheral blood. Blood of patients with ankylosing spondylitis appeared to be characterized by a TCR beta motif of eight highly homologous variants. Within matched ankylosing spondylitis synovial fluid, disease-linked clones were reportedly significantly enriched.

Only a few counts were recorded for this clonotype. Its antigen is unknown. TCRdb ran MiXCR on the 5' RACE reads and lists one entry per CDR3 protein. The sample carries some 85,000 distinct CDR3 sequences, approximately 9.6% recorded once. Sequenced material: blood, either unsorted or a sorted T cell fraction (not recorded which). The source is a male donor with ankylosing spondylitis.

The chain's CDR3 is CASTPPKEAGWVDTQYF. CDR3 DNA sequence: TGTGCCAGCACCCCGCCGAAAGAGGCGGGGTGGGTTGATACGCAGTATTTT. The genes are TRBV12-3 or TRBV12-4 and TRBJ2-3, with a tentative D call TRBD2 (6 bases). This CDR3 contains 17 residues. Trimming pared 7 bases from V and 6 bases from J, leaving 26 bases between.